A single sample is the source of the 26 T cell receptor beta chains below, sequenced in a study of T-cell memory formation after mild COVID-19. TCRdb used MiXCR to reprocess the 5' RACE reads, holding one entry per CDR3 protein. Here the sample spans 200,000 to 300,000 distinct CDR3 sequences, over 15% being singletons. Sequencing was done on a sample of PBMCs or a T cell subset sorted from them (not recorded which). All receptors come from a man younger than 30 who had mild COVID-19 (a few samples of this study predate the infection). Cell type and time point are not known.

This clonotype was seen a handful of times. The rearrangement links TRBV7-2 to TRBJ2-3; 12 bases are a match to TRBD2. The germline CDR1 and CDR2 sequences are SGHTA and FQGNSA. Trimming removed 4 bases from V and 4 bases from J; junction bases left unmatched: 6. CDR3 size: 16 residues. The CDR3 sequence is CASSSTSGGRPDTQYF. The CDR3 DNA follows: TGTGCCAGCAGCTCTACTAGCGGGGGGCGTCCAGATACGCAGTATTTT.

In its sample, this clonotype was seen many times. The rearrangement uses TRBV18 and TRBJ1-2, with D maybe TRBD1 (5 bases). This CDR3 region has 13 residues. Trimming took off 6 bases at V and 3 bases at J, with 11 bases between the two ends. Germline V lookup: CDR1 KGHSH, CDR2 LQKENI. For the CDR3, the DNA is TGTGCCAGCTCCCCCAGAGGGGACTATGGCTACACCTTC. This translates into CASSPRGDYGYTF.

This CDR3 reads CASSRPGGLNTEAFF. Here the CDR3 DNA reads TGCGCCAGCAGCCGGCCGGGGGGTCTAAACACTGAAGCTTTCTTT. This chain connects TRBV4-1 to TRBJ1-1, with D possibly being TRBD1 (5 bases). This CDR3 is 15 amino acids long. Between the trimmed V and J ends, which lost 4 bases and 2 bases, there was a span of 14 bases. Germline V gene lookup returns CDR1 MGHRA and CDR2 YSYEKL.

This clonotype was observed a handful of times. The CDR3 nucleotides are TGTGCCAGCAGCAAATACGGGGACAATGAGCAGTTCTTC. It specifies CASSKYGDNEQFF. The chain employs TRBV7-3 and TRBJ2-1, with D perhaps matching TRBD2 (5 bases). There are 13 residues in the CDR3. Germline CDR1 is SGHTA and CDR2 is FQGTGA. V was cut by 5 bases and J by 5 bases, with 10 bases left in between.

The chain carries TRBV6-1 and TRBJ1-1; no firm D call. This CDR3 is 12 amino acids long. V lost 4 bases, J lost 6 bases, and 9 bases lay in between. CDR1 and CDR2 from the germline V gene are MNHNS and SASEGT. Written as DNA, the CDR3 is TGTGCCAGCAGTGTGGGTATCGCTGAAGCTTTCTTT. Translated, it gives CASSVGIAEAFF.

In its sample, this clonotype was seen a few times. The rearrangement uses TRBV5-6 and TRBJ2-7, with 7 bases lining up with TRBD1. CDR1 and CDR2 (germline): SGHDT, YYEEEE. V was clipped by 1 base and J by 1 base; unmatched bases: 2. The CDR3 totals 14 residues. CDR3 amino acids: CASSLTGVSYEQYF. The CDR3 coding sequence is TGTGCCAGCAGCTTGACAGGGGTATCCTACGAGCAGTACTTC.

The sample holds many counts of this clonotype. This rearrangement joins TRBV24-1 to TRBJ2-3, with 10 bases matching TRBD2. The germline V gene encodes CDR1 KGHDR and CDR2 SFDVKD. Trimming removed 0 bases from V and 5 bases from J; junction bases left unmatched: 4. The CDR3 covers 16 residues. The CDR3: CATSDLKRGGEDTQYF. Here the CDR3 DNA reads TGTGCCACCAGTGATTTGAAGCGGGGGGGTGAAGATACGCAGTATTTT.

This clonotype came up many times. The V gene is TRBV20-1, the J gene TRBJ2-5; D unclear. The CDR3 consists of 14 residues. Deletions cut 0 bases from V and 5 bases from J, with 13 bases between. Germline V gene lookup returns CDR1 DFQATT and CDR2 SNEGSKA (reference sequence). This chain's CDR3 is CSARDGRAGETQYF. The DNA of the CDR3 is TGCAGTGCTAGAGATGGACGAGCCGGGGAGACCCAGTACTTC.

In its sample, this clonotype was seen a few times. This CDR3 reads CASSIQGAFYGYTF. Written as DNA, the CDR3 is TGTGCCAGCAGCATTCAGGGGGCCTTCTATGGCTACACCTTC. This sequence joins TRBV5-6 and TRBJ1-2, with 8 bases that match TRBD1. This CDR3 has 14 residues. V lost 4 bases to trimming and J lost 4 bases; unmatched junction nucleotides: 6. CDR1 and CDR2 (germline): SGHDT, YYEEEE.

The chain is built from TRBV27 and TRBJ2-7, with D perhaps given as TRBD1 or TRBD2 (5 bases each). The V and J ends lost 8 bases and 3 bases respectively, with 14 bases between them. This CDR3 comprises 13 residues. In germline, CDR1 is MNHEY, CDR2 SMNVEV (reference sequence). CDR3 amino acids: CASGSGRLYEQYF. Here the CDR3 DNA reads TGTGCCAGCGGCTCGGGACGGCTCTACGAGCAGTACTTC.

The J gene is TRBJ2-1, the V gene TRBV21-1; TRBD1 is the table's D call, not checked against the DNA. TRBV21-1 is a known pseudogene. The CDR3 totals 17 residues. The CDR3 spells CASSKDPLGTGRNEQFF. The CDR3, as DNA: TGTGCCAGCAGCAAAGACCCCCTCGGGACAGGGAGGAATGAGCAGTTCTTC.

The chain links TRBV7-9 to TRBJ2-1, with D perhaps TRBD2 (5 bases). In germline, CDR1 is SEHNR, CDR2 FQNEAQ (reference sequence). V was clipped by 6 bases and J by 4 bases, with 13 bases between them. The CDR3 covers 14 residues. The CDR3 DNA sequence: TGTGCCAGCAGAGCCAACTCGGGGTACAATGAGCAGTTCTTC. Translating gives CASRANSGYNEQFF.

This clonotype was observed a few times. The V and J genes are TRBV19 and TRBJ1-3; no clear D. The CDR3 sequence is 13 residues long. CDR1 and CDR2 (germline): LNHDA, SQIVND (reference sequence). Trimming stripped 5 bases from V and 1 base from J, with 6 bases between. The chain's CDR3 is CASSSGSGNTIYF. DNA of the CDR3: TGTGCCAGTAGTTCGGGGTCTGGAAACACCATATATTTT.

In this sample, this clonotype turned up many times. The J gene is TRBJ1-6, the V gene TRBV14; D is possibly TRBD1 (6 bases). Germline V gene data show CDR1 as SGHDN and CDR2 as FVKESK. With 0 bases removed from V and 11 bases from J, the gap between germline ends came to 14 bases. This CDR3 contains 15 residues. This CDR3 is CASSQEGALGTPLHF. The CDR3 DNA is TGTGCCAGCAGCCAAGAGGGGGCTCTCGGTACACCCCTCCACTTT.

This chain uses TRBV18 with TRBJ1-4, with D uncertain. V dropped 4 bases and J dropped 7 bases, with 10 bases sitting between them. CDR1 KGHSH and CDR2 LQKENI come from the germline V gene. The CDR3 consists of 13 residues. The CDR3 DNA is TGTGCCAGCTCACTCCCGCTACTTGAAAAACTGTTTTTT. Translation gives CASSLPLLEKLFF.

The genes are TRBV5-1 and TRBJ1-2; D unclear. This CDR3 spans 14 amino acids. The ends were cut back, 1 base at V and 0 bases at J, with 7 bases in the middle. Germline assignment: CDR1 SGHRS and CDR2 YFSETQ. This CDR3 is CASSLSTANYGYTF. The CDR3 DNA sequence: TGCGCCAGCAGCTTGTCCACCGCTAACTATGGCTACACCTTC.

This clonotype was seen many times. The chain is built from TRBV18 and TRBJ2-5; D is unclear. The CDR3 runs to 14 residues. V was clipped by 1 base and J by 4 bases, with 10 bases between them. Germline V gene data show CDR1 as KGHSH and CDR2 as LQKENI. CDR3 bases: TGTGCCAGCTCACCACAGTTTTTCCGAGAGACCCAGTACTTC. As protein: CASSPQFFRETQYF.

The chain joins TRBV6-6 to TRBJ1-1; unclear D gene. This CDR3 is built from 13 residues. Germline V gives CDR1 MNHNY, CDR2 SVGAGI (reference sequence). The V end lost 6 bases, the J end lost 6 bases, and 14 bases lay between the germline ends. CDR3 DNA: TGTGCCAGCAGCAGTTCTGCAGAGCCTGAAGCTTTCTTT. Its translation: CASSSSAEPEAFF.

V and J are TRBV6-5 and TRBJ1-2; unclear D gene. V was cut by 8 bases and J by 8 bases, with 12 bases left in between. This CDR3 has 11 amino acids. CDR1 MNHEY and CDR2 SVGAGI come from the germline V gene. CDR3 coding DNA: TGTGCCAGCGGACCCATCGGGGGCTACACCTTC. Its translation: CASGPIGGYTF.

Only one count was recorded for this clonotype. V and J are TRBV21-1 and TRBJ2-7; the table's D call of TRBD2 was not tested on the DNA. TRBV21-1 is noted as a pseudogene. This CDR3 contains 13 residues. The CDR3 sequence is CASILAGVGEQYV. The CDR3 DNA reads as TGTGCCAGCATACTAGCGGGGGTAGGAGAGCAGTACGTC.

The sample holds a few counts of this clonotype. This chain joins TRBV30 and TRBJ2-1; tentative D call: TRBD2 (6 bases). Germline-derived CDR1 and CDR2 are GTSNPN and SVGIG (reference sequence). This CDR3 spans 15 amino acids. Trimming stripped 2 bases from V and 4 bases from J, with 15 bases between. The CDR3 loop is CAWSFWGGRYNEQFF. The CDR3 DNA sequence: TGTGCCTGGAGTTTCTGGGGAGGAAGGTACAATGAGCAGTTCTTC.

The chain employs TRBV7-6 and TRBJ2-7; D remains unclear. The CDR3 has 14 residues. Germline-derived CDR1 and CDR2 are SGHVS and FNYEAQ. Trimming took 0 bases from V and 3 from J, leaving 9 bases between them. The CDR3 sequence is CASSLAAANYEQYF. Written as DNA, the CDR3 is TGTGCCAGCAGCTTAGCGGCGGCGAACTACGAGCAGTACTTC.

This clonotype appeared a few times. The V gene is TRBV20-1, the J gene TRBJ1-2; TRBD1 might be the D (5 bases). The CDR3 has 15 amino acids. Trimming removed 0 bases at V and 8 bases at J, with 19 bases between. Germline CDR1 is DFQATT and CDR2 is SNEGSKA (reference sequence). The CDR3 reads CSARDLGSHRGGYTF. The CDR3 DNA sequence: TGCAGTGCTAGAGATCTCGGCAGCCACCGGGGGGGCTACACCTTC.

This chain connects TRBV7-9 to TRBJ2-5; D possibly uses TRBD1 or TRBD2 (5 bases each). The CDR3 consists of 11 residues. Per germline, CDR1 SEHNR and CDR2 FQNEAQ (reference sequence). The V gene lost 6 bases and the J gene lost 11 bases, with 13 bases spanning the gap. CDR3 region: CASSHRDGQYF. CDR3 DNA sequence: TGTGCCAGCAGTCATAGGGACGGACAGTACTTC.

Only a few counts were recorded for this clonotype. This rearrangement joins TRBV7-9 to TRBJ1-3, with 8 bases lining up with TRBD1. V lost 4 bases and J lost 3; bases outside the gene matches: 14. Germline V gives CDR1 SEHNR, CDR2 FQNEAQ (reference sequence). The length of the CDR3 is 18 residues. The CDR3 loop reads CASSYLSVQGGIGNTIYF. The CDR3 coding sequence is TGTGCCAGCAGCTACTTATCGGTACAGGGGGGCATTGGAAACACCATATATTTT.

A single count supports this clonotype. The rearrangement uses TRBV6-6 and TRBJ1-2, with a possible D match to TRBD1 (6 bases). Trimming cost V 4 bases and J 4 bases, with 10 bases left between them. The length of the CDR3 is 13 residues. Germline V gives CDR1 MNHNY, CDR2 SVGAGI (reference sequence). This chain's CDR3 is CASSSGTSYGYTF. CDR3 sequence (DNA): TGTGCCAGCAGTTCCGGGACAAGCTATGGCTACACCTTC.